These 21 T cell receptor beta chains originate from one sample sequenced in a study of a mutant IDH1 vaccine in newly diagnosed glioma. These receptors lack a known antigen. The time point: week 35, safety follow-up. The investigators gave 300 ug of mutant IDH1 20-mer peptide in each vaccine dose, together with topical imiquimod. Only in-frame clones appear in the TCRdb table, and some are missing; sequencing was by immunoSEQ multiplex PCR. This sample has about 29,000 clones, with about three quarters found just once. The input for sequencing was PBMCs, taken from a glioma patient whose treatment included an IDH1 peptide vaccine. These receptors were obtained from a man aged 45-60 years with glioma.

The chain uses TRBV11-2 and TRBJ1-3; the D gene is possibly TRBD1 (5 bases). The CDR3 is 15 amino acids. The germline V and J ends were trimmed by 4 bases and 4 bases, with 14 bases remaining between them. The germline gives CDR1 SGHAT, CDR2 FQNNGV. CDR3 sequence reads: CASSSRTPKGNTIYF. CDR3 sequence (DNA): TGTGCCAGCAGCTCCAGGACACCCAAGGGAAACACCATATATTTT.

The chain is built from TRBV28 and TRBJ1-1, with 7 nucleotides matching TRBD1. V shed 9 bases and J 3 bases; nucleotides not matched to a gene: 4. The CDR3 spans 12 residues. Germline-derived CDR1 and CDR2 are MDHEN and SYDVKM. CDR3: CASATGDTEAFF. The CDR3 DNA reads TGTGCCAGTGCAACAGGGGACACTGAAGCTTTCTTT.

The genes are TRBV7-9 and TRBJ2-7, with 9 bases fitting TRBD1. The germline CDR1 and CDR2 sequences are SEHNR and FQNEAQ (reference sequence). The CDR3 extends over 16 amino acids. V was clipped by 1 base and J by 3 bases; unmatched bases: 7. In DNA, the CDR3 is TGTGCCAGCAGCTTAGTTGGACAGGGGTTAAGCTACGAGCAGTACTTC. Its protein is CASSLVGQGLSYEQYF.

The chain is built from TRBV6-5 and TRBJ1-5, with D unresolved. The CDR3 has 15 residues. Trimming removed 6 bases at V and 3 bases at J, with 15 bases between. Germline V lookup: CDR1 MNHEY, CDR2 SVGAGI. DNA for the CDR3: TGTGCCAGCAGCCCCCGGGCTTCCGCCAATCAGCCCCAGCATTTT. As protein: CASSPRASANQPQHF.

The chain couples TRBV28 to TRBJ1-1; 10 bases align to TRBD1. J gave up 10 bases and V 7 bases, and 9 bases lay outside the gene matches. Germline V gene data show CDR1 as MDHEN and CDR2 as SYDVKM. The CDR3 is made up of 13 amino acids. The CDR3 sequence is CASKTGGPEGAFF. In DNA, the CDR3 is TGTGCCAGCAAGACAGGGGGCCCCGAGGGAGCTTTCTTT.

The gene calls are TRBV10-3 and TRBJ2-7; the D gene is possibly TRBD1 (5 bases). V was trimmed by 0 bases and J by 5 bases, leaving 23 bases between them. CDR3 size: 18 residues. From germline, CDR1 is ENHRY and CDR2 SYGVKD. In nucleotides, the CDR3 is TGTGCCATCAGTGAGTCAGGGGCTATTAAAGGTGCCCAAGACGAGCAGTACTTC. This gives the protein CAISESGAIKGAQDEQYF.

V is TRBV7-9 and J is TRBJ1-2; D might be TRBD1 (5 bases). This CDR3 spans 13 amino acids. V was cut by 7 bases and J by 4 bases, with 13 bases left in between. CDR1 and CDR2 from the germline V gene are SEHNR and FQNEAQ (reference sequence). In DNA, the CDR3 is TGTGCCAGCATTGGCGACAGTCTCTATGGCTACACCTTC. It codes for CASIGDSLYGYTF.

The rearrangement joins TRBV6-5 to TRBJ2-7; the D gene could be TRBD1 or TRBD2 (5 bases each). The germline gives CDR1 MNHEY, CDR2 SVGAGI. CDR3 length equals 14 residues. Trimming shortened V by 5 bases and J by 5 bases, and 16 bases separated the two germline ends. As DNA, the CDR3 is TGTGCCAGCAGTCCGCTGCAGGGACGGGACGAGCAGTACTTC. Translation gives CASSPLQGRDEQYF.

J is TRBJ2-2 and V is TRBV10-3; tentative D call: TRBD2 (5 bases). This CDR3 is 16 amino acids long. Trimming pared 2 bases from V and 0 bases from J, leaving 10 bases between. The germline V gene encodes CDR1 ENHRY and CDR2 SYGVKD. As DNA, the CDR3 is TGTGCCATCAGTGAGGCAACTAGTGCGAACACCGGGGAGCTGTTTTTT. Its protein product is CAISEATSANTGELFF.

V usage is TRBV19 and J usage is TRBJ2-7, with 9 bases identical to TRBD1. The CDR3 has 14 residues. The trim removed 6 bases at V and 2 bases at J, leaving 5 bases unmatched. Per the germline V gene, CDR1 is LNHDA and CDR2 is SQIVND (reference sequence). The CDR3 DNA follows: TGTGCCAGTAGCTTACAGGGGGCCACCTACGAGCAGTACTTC. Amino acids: CASSLQGATYEQYF. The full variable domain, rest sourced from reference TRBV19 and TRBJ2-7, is DGGITQSPKYLFRKEGQNVTLSCEQNLNHDAMYWYRQDPGQGLRLIYYSQIVNDFQKGDIAEGYSVSREKKESFPLTVTSAQKNPTAFYLCASSLQGATYEQYFGPGTRLTVT.

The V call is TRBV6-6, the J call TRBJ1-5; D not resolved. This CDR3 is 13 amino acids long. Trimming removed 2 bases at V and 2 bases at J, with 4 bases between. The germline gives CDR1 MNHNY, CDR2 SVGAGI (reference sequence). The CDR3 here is CASSYGGNQPQHF. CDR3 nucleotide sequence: TGTGCCAGCAGTTACGGAGGCAATCAGCCCCAGCATTTT.

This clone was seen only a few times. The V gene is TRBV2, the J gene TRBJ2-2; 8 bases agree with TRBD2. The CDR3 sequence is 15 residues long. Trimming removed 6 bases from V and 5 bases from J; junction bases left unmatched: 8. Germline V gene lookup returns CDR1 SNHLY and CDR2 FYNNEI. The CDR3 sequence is CASRGPGGWTGELFF. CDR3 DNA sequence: TGTGCCAGCAGGGGTCCGGGGGGGTGGACCGGGGAGCTGTTTTTT.

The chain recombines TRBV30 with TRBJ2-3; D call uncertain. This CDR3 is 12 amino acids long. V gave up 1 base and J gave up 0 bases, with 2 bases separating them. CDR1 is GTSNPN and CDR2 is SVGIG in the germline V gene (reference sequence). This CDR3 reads CAWSDSTDTQYF. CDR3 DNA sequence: TGTGCCTGGAGTGATAGCACAGATACGCAGTATTTT.

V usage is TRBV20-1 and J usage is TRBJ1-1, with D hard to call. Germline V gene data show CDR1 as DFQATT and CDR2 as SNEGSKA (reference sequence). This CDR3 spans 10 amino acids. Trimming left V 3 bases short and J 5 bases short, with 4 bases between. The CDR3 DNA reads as TGCAGTGCTAGTTGGACTGAAGCTTTCTTT. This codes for CSASWTEAFF.

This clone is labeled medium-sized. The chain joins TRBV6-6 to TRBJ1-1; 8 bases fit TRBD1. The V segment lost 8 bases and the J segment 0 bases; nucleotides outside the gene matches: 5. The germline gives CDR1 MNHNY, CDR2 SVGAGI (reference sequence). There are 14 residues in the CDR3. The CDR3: CASSSGGLNTEAFF. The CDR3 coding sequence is TGTGCCAGCTCCTCAGGGGGCTTGAACACTGAAGCTTTCTTT.

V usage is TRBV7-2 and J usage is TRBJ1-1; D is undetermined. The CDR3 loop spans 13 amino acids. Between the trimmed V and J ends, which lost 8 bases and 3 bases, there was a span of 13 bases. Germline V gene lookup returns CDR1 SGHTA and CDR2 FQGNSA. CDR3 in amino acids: CASGRRADTEAFF. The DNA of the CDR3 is TGTGCCAGCGGACGGAGGGCCGACACTGAAGCTTTCTTT.

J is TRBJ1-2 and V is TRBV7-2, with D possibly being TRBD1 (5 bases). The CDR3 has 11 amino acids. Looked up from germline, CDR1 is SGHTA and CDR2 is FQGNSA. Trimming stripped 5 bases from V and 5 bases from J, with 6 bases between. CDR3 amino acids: CASSQGYGYTF. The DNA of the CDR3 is TGTGCCAGCAGCCAGGGTTATGGCTACACCTTC.

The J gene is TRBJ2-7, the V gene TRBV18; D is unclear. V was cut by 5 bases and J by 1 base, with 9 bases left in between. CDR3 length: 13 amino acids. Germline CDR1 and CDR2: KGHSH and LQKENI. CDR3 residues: CASSADLSYEQYF. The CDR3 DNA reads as TGTGCCAGCTCAGCCGACTTGTCCTACGAGCAGTACTTC.

CDR3 residues: CASSYSWEVETEAFF. In nucleotides, the CDR3 is TGTGCCAGCAGTTATTCCTGGGAAGTGGAAACTGAAGCTTTCTTT. The chain carries TRBV5-5 and TRBJ1-1; D is undetermined. V was cut by 5 bases and J by 5 bases, with 19 bases left in between. This CDR3 is 15 amino acids long. CDR1 is SGHKS, CDR2 YYEKEE, per germline (reference sequence).

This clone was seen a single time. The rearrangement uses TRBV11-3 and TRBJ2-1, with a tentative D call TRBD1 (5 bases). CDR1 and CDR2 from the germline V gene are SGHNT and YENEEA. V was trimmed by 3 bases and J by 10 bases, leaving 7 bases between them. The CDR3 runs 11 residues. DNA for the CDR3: TGTGCCAGCAGCTTCAGGGCGGAGCAGTTCTTC. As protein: CASSFRAEQFF.

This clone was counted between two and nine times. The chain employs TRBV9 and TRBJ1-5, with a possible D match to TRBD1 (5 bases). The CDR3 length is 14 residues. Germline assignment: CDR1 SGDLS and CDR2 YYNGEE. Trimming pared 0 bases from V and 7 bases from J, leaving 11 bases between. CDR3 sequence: CASSVDGAGQPQHF. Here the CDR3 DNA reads TGTGCCAGCAGCGTAGATGGGGCCGGACAGCCCCAGCATTTT.